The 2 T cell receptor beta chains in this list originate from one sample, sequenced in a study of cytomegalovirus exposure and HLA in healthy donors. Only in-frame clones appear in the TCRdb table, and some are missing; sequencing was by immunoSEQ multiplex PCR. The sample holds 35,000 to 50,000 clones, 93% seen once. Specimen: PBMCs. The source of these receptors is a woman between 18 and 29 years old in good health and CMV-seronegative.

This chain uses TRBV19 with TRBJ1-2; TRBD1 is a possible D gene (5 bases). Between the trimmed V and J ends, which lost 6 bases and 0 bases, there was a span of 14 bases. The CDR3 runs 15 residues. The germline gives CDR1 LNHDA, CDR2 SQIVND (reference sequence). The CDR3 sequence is CASRSTGGTNYGYTF. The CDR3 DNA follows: TGTGCCAGTAGGTCAACGGGGGGGACTAACTATGGCTACACCTTC.

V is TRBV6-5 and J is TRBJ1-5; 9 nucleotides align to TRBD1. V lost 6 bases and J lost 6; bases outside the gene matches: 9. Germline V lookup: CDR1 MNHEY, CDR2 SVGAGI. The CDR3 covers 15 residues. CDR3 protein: CASSPESDRGQPQHF. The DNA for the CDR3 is TGTGCCAGCAGCCCGGAATCGGACAGGGGTCAGCCCCAGCATTTT.